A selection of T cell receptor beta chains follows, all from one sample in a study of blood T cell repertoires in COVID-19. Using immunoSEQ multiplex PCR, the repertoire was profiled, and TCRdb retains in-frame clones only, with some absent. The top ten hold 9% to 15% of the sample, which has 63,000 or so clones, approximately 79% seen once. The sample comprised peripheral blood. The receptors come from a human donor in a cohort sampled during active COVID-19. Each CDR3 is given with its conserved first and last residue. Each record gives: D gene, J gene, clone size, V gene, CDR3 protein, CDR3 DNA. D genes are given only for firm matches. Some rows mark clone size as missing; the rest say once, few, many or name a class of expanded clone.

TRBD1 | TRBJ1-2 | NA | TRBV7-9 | CASSSPGQPSYGYTF | TGTGCCAGCAGCTCCCCGGGACAGCCCAGCTATGGCTACACCTTC
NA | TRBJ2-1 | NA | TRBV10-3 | CAIAASSYNEQFF | TGTGCCATCGCCGCGAGCTCCTACAATGAGCAGTTCTTC
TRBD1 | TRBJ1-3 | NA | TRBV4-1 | CASSQEMTGEYGNTIYF | TGCGCCAGCAGCCAAGAGATGACAGGGGAATATGGAAACACCATATATTTT
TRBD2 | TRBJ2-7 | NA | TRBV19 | CASSIALAGVNEQYF | TGTGCCAGTAGTATTGCCCTAGCGGGGGTCAACGAGCAGTACTTC
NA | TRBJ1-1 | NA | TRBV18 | CASSPNSPMNTEAFF | TGTGCCAGCTCACCAAATTCCCCCATGAACACTGAAGCTTTCTTT
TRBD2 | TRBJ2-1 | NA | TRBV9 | CASTLSSGGNEQFF | TGTGCCAGCACCCTATCTAGCGGGGGCAATGAGCAGTTCTTC
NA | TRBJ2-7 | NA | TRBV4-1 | CASSPTLIAVTSYEQYF | TGCGCCAGCAGCCCGACCCTTATAGCCGTAACGTCCTACGAGCAGTACTTC
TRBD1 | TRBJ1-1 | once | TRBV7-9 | CASSLAFPGQPEAFF | TGTGCCAGCAGCTTGGCCTTCCCGGGACAGCCTGAAGCTTTCTTT
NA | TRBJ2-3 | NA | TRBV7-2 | CASSQRGQIDTQYF | TGTGCCAGCAGCCAAAGAGGACAGATAGATACGCAGTATTTT
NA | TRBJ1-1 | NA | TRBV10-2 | CASSTGWPTEAFF | TGCGCCAGCAGCACAGGGTGGCCGACTGAAGCTTTCTTT
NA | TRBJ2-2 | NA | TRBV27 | CASSLSIYSSNTGELFF | TGTGCCAGCAGTTTATCGATTTACAGTTCGAACACCGGGGAGCTGTTTTTT
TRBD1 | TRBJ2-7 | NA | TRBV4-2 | CASSQGQGSSYEQYF | TGTGCCAGCAGCCAAGGACAGGGGTCCTCCTACGAGCAGTACTTC
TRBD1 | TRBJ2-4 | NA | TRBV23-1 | CASSQPNTGGDIQYF | TGCGCCAGCAGTCAGCCCAATACAGGGGGCGACATTCAGTACTTC
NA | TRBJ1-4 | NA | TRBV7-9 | CASSPTGGTNEKLFF | TGTGCCAGCAGCCCCACGGGAGGCACTAATGAAAAACTGTTTTTT
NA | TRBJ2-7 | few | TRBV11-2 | CASSLITGSSYEQYF | TGTGCCAGCAGCTTAATAACAGGGTCCTCCTACGAGCAGTACTTC
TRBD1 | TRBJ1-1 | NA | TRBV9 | CASSPPDRVDTEAFF | TGTGCCAGCAGCCCTCCGGACAGGGTAGACACTGAAGCTTTCTTT
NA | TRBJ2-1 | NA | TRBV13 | CASAGGPQFF | TGTGCCAGCGCCGGGGGACCCCAGTTCTTC
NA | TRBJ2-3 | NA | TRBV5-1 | CASSLGVDTQYF | TGCGCCAGCAGCTTGGGAGTAGATACGCAGTATTTT
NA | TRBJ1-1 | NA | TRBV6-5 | CASSTGQNTEAFF | TGTGCCAGCAGTACGGGACAGAACACTGAAGCTTTCTTT
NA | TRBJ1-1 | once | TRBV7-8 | CASSLGGRNTEAFF | TGTGCCAGCAGCTTAGGGGGCCGTAACACTGAAGCTTTCTTT
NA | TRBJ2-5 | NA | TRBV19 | CASSRGLPMHQETQYF | TGTGCCAGTAGTAGAGGACTGCCGATGCACCAAGAGACCCAGTACTTC
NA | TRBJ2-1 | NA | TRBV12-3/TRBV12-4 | CASSSRQDNEQFF | TGTGCCAGCAGTTCCCGACAGGACAATGAGCAGTTCTTC
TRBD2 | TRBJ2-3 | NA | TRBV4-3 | CASSQGLATDTDTQYF | TGCGCCAGCAGCCAAGGACTAGCGACAGACACAGATACGCAGTATTTT
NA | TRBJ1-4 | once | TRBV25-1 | CASSEGAVSTNEKLFF | TGTGCCAGCAGTGAAGGGGCAGTCTCAACTAATGAAAAACTGTTTTTT
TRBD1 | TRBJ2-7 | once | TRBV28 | CASRDRDRPTVEQYF | TGTGCCAGCAGGGACCGGGACAGGCCTACGGTAGAGCAGTACTTC
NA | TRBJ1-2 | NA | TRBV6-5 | CASSYEAKSGYTF | TGTGCCAGCAGTTACGAGGCGAAGAGTGGCTACACCTTC
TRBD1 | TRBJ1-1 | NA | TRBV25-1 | CASRGQGDTEAFF | TGTGCCAGCAGGGGACAGGGAGACACTGAAGCTTTCTTT
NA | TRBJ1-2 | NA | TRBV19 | CASSKGDKKIGYTF | TGTGCCAGTAGTAAGGGGGACAAAAAGATTGGCTACACCTTC
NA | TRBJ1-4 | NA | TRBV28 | CASSLQAATNEKLFF | TGTGCCAGCAGTTTACAGGCAGCAACTAATGAAAAACTGTTTTTT
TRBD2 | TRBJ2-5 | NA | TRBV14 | CASSQDWRLAGVKETQYF | TGTGCCAGCAGCCAAGATTGGAGGCTAGCGGGGGTCAAAGAGACCCAGTACTTC
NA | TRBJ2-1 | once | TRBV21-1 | CASSKARDNEQFF | TGTGCCAGCAGCAAAGCGCGCGACAATGAGCAGTTCTTC
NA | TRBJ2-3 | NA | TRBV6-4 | CASSDSAGSTDTQYF | TGTGCCAGCAGTGACTCGGCAGGGAGCACAGATACGCAGTATTTT
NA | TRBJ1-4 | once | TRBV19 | CASSIMGGEKLFF | TGTGCCAGTAGTATTATGGGGGGTGAAAAACTGTTTTTT
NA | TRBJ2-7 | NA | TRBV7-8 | CASSQSAGGKTYEQYF | TGTGCCAGCAGCCAATCGGCAGGGGGGAAAACCTACGAGCAGTACTTC
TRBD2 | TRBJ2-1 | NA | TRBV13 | CASSPRTSGTPWEQFF | TGTGCCAGCAGCCCAAGGACTAGCGGGACCCCATGGGAGCAGTTCTTC
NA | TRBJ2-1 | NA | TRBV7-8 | CASSPGVLEQFF | TGTGCCAGCAGCCCCGGGGTCCTTGAGCAGTTCTTC
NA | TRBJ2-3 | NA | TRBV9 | CASSARTADTQYF | TGTGCCAGCAGCGCCCGGACAGCAGATACGCAGTATTTT
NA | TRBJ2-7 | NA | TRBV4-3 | CASSQDPGTTYEQYF | TGCGCCAGCAGCCAAGATCCCGGGACAACTTACGAGCAGTACTTC
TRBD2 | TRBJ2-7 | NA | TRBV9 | CASSVGGTSGASIYEQYF | TGTGCCAGCAGCGTAGGGGGGACTAGCGGGGCATCAATCTACGAGCAGTACTTC
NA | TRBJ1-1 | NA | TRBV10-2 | CAGEGGMWTEAFF | TGCGCCGGGGAGGGGGGTATGTGGACTGAAGCTTTCTTT
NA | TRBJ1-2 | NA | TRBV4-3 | CASSQGAFNYGYTF | TGCGCCAGCAGCCAGGGGGCCTTCAACTATGGCTACACCTTC
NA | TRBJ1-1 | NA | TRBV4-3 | CASSQDSSGGTEAFF | TGCGCCAGCAGCCAAGATTCTAGCGGTGGCACTGAAGCTTTCTTT
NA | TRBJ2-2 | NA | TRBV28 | CASSLRYTGELFF | TGTGCCAGCAGTTTGCGATACACCGGGGAGCTGTTTTTT
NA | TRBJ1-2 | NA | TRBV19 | CASRRQTDRNYGYTF | TGTGCCAGTCGGCGCCAGACTGACCGTAACTATGGCTACACCTTC
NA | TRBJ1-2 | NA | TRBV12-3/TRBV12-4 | CATYTPGDYGYTF | TGTGCCACCTACACCCCAGGGGATTATGGCTACACCTTC
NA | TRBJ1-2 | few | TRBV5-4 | CASTPGVGYGYTF | TGTGCCAGCACCCCCGGGGTGGGCTATGGCTACACCTTC
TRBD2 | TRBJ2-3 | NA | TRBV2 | CASRAQTSSTDTQYF | TGTGCCAGCAGGGCGCAGACTAGCAGCACAGATACGCAGTATTTT
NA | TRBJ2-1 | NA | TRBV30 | CAWSPGAYNEQFF | TGTGCCTGGAGTCCCGGAGCCTACAATGAGCAGTTCTTC
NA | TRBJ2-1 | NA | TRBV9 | CASSPTPSYNEQFF | TGTGCCAGCAGCCCCACTCCCTCCTACAATGAGCAGTTCTTC
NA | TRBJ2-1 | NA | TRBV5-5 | CASSSSGSSYNEQFF | TGTGCCAGCAGCTCGTCAGGTAGCTCCTACAATGAGCAGTTCTTC
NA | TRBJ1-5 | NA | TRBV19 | CASSLQGAVDQPQHF | TGTGCCAGTAGCTTACAGGGCGCAGTTGATCAGCCCCAGCATTTT
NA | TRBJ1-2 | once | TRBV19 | CASMNRVPYGYTF | TGTGCCAGTATGAACAGGGTTCCTTATGGCTACACCTTC
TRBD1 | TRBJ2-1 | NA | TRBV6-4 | CASSDGTGGNEQFF | TGTGCCAGCAGTGACGGGACAGGGGGCAATGAGCAGTTCTTC
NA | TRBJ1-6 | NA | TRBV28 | CASSLGTTGSYNSPLHF | TGTGCCAGCAGTTTGGGGACTACGGGCTCCTATAATTCACCCCTCCACTTT
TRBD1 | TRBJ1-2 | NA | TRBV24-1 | CATGDSRNGYTF | TGTGCCACCGGGGACAGCCGGAACGGCTACACCTTC
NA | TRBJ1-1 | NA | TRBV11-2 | CASSLDHQGLGTEAFF | TGTGCCAGCAGCTTAGATCATCAGGGCTTGGGAACTGAAGCTTTCTTT
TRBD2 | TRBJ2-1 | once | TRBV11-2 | CASSLELGGFSYNEQFF | TGTGCCAGCAGCTTAGAGTTGGGGGGGTTCTCATACAATGAGCAGTTCTTC